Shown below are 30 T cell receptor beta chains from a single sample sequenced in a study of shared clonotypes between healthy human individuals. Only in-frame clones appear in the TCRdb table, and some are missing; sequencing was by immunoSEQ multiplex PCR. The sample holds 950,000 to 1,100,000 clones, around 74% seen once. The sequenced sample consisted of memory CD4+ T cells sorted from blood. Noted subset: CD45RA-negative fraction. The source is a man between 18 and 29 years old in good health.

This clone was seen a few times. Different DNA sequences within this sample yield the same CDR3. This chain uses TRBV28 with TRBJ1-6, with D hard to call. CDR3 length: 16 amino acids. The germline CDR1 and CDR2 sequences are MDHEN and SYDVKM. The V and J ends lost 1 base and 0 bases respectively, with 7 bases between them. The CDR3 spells CASSLSGSSYNSPLHF. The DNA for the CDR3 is TGTGCCAGCAGTTTATCGGGGAGCTCCTATAATTCACCCCTCCACTTT.

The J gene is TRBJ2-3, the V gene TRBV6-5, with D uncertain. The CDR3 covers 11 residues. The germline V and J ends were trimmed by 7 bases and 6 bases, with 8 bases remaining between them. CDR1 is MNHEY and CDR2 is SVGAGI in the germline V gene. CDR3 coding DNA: TGTGCCAGCACCTTCGCGGATACGCAGTATTTT. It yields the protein CASTFADTQYF.

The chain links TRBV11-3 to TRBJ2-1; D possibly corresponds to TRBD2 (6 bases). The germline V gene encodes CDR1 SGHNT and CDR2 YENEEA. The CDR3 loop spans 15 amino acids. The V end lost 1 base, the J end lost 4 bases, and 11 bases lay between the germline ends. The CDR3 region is CASSLAGGKYNEQFF. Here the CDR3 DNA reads TGTGCCAGCAGCTTAGCGGGCGGGAAGTACAATGAGCAGTTCTTC.

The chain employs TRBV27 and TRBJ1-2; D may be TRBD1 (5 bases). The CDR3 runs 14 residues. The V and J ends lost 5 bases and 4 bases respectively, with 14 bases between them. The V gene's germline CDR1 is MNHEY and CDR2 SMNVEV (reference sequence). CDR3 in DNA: TGTGCCAGCAGTCGCAGGGCTTCAACCTATGGCTACACCTTC. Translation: CASSRRASTYGYTF.

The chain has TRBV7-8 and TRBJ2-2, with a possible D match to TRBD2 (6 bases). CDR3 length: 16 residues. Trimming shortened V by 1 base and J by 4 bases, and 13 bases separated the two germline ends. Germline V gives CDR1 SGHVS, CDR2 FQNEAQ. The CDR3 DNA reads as TGTGCCAGCAGCTTAGATGGGGGGTTAGTCACCGGGGAGCTGTTTTTT. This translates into CASSLDGGLVTGELFF.

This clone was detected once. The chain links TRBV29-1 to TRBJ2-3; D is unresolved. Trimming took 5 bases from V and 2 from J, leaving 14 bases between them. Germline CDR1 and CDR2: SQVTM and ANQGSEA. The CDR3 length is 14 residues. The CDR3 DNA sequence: TGCAGCGTTCAAGTAGGGCCACACACAGATACGCAGTATTTT. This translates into CSVQVGPHTDTQYF.

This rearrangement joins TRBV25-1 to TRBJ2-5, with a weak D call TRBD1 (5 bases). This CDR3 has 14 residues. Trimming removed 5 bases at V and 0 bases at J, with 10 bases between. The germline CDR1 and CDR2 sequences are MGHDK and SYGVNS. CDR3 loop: CASSPRVNQETQYF. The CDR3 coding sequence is TGTGCCAGCAGTCCCAGGGTGAACCAAGAGACCCAGTACTTC.

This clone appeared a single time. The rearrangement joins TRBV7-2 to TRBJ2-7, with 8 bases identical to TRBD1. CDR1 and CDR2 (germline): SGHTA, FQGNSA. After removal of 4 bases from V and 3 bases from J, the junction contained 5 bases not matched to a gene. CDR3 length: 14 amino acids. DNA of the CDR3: TGTGCCAGCAGCTCCCGGACAGGGATCTACGAGCAGTACTTC. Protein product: CASSSRTGIYEQYF.

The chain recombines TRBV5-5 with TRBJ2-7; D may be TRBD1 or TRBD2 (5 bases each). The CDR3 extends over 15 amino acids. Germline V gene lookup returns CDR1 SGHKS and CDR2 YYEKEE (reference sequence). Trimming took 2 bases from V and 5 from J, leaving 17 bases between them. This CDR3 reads CASSFNGGSLDEQYF. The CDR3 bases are TGTGCCAGCAGCTTTAATGGGGGTTCTCTCGACGAGCAGTACTTC.

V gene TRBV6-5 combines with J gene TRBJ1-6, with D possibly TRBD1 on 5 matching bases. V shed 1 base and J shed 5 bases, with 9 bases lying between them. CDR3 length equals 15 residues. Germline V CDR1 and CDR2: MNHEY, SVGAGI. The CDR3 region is CASSYLTGDNSPLHF. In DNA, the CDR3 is TGTGCCAGCAGTTACTTAACGGGGGATAATTCACCCCTCCACTTT.

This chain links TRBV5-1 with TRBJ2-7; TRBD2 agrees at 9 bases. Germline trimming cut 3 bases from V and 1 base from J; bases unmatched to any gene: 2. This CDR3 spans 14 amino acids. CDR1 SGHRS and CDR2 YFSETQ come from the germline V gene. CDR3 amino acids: CASSWGLASYEQYF. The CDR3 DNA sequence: TGCGCCAGCAGCTGGGGACTAGCTTCCTACGAGCAGTACTTC.

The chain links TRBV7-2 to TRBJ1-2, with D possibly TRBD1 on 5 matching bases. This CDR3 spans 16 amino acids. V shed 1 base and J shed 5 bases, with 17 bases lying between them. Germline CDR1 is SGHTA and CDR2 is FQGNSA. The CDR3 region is CASSLVGGGTGYGYTF. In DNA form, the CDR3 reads TGTGCCAGCAGCTTAGTTGGGGGAGGTACGGGTTATGGCTACACCTTC.

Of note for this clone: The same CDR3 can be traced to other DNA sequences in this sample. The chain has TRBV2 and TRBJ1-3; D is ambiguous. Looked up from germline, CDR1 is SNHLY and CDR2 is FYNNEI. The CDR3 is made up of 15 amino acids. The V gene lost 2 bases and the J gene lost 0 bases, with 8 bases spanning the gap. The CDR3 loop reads CASSETENSGNTIYF. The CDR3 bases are TGTGCCAGCAGTGAAACAGAAAACTCTGGAAACACCATATATTTT.

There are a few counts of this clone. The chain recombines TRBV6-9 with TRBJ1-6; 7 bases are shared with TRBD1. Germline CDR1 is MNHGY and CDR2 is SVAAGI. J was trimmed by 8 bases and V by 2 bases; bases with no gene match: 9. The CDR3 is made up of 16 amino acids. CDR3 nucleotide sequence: TGTGCCAGCAGTTATCGAGGGGGCGCTGAGGATTCACCCCTCCACTTT. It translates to CASSYRGGAEDSPLHF.

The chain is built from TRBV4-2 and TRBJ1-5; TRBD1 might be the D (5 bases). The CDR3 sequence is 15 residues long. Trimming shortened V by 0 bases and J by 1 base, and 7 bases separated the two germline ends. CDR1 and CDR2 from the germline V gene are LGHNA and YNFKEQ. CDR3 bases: TGTGCCAGCAGCCAAGATGACAGCAGCAATCAGCCCCAGCATTTT. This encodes CASSQDDSSNQPQHF.

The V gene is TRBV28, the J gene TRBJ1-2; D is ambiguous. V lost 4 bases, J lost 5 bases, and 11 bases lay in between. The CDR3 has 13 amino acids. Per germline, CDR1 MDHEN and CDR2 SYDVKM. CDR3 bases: TGTGCCAGCAGTTCCGCCGGGCTGTATGGCTACACCTTC. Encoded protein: CASSSAGLYGYTF.

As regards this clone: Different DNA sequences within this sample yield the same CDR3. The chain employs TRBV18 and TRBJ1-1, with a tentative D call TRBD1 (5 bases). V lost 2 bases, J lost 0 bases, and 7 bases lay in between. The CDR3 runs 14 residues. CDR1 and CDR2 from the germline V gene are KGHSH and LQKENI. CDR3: CASSPDRLNTEAFF. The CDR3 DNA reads TGTGCCAGCTCACCAGACAGATTGAACACTGAAGCTTTCTTT.

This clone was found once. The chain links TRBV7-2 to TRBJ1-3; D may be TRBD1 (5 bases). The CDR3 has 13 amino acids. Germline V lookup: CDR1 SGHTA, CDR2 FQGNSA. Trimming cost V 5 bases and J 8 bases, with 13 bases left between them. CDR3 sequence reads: CASSRNSGDTIYF. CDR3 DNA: TGTGCCAGCAGCCGAAACTCGGGGGACACCATATATTTT.

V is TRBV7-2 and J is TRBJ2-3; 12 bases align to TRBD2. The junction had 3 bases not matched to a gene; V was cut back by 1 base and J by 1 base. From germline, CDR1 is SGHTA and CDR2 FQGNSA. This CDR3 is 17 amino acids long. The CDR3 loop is CASSLGWTSGGTDTQYF. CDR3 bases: TGTGCCAGCAGCTTAGGATGGACTAGCGGGGGCACAGATACGCAGTATTTT.

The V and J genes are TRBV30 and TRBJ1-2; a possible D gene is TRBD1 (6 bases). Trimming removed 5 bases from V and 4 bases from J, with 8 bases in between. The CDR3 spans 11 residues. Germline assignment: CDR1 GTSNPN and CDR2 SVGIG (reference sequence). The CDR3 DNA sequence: TGTGCCTGGGGACAGACCTATGGCTACACCTTC. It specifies CAWGQTYGYTF.

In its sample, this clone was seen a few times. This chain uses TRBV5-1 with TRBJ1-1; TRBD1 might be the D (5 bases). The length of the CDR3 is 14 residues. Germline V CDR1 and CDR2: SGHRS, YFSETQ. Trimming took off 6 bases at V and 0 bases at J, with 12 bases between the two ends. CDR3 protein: CASTGTDMNTEAFF. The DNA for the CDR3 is TGCGCCAGCACGGGGACGGACATGAACACTGAAGCTTTCTTT.

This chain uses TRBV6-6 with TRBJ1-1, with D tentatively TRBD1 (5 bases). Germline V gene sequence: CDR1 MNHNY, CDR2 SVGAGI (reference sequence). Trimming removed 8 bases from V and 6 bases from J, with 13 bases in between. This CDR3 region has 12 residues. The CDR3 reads CASARGDAEAFF. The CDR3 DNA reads TGTGCCAGCGCTCGGGGGGACGCTGAAGCTTTCTTT.

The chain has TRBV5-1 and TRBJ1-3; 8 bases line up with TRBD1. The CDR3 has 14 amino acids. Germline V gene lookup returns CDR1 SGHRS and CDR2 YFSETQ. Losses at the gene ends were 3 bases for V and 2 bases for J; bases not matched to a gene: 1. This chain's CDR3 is CASSSDRAGNTIYF. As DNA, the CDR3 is TGCGCCAGCAGCTCGGACAGGGCTGGAAACACCATATATTTT.

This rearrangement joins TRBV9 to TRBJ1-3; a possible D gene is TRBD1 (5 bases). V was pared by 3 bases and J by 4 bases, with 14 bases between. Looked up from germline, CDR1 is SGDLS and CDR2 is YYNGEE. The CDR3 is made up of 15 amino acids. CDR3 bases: TGTGCCAGCAGCGCAGGGCCCGGGTCCGGAAACACCATATATTTT. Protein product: CASSAGPGSGNTIYF.

The CDR3 nucleotides read TGTGCCAGCAGTTTATCTAGGCGTGGGGGGGCTAATGACAGGGGCACTGAAGCTTTCTTT. Translated, it gives CASSLSRRGGANDRGTEAFF. This chain uses TRBV27 with TRBJ1-1, with 8 bases matching TRBD1. This CDR3 comprises 20 residues. The germline V gene encodes CDR1 MNHEY and CDR2 SMNVEV (reference sequence). J gave up 4 bases and V 0 bases, and 19 bases lay outside the gene matches.

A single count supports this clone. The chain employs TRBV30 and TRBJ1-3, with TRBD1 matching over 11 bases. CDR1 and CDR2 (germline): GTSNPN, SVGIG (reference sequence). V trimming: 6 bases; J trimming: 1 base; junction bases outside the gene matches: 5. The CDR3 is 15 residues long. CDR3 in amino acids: CACVRDRGSGNTIYF. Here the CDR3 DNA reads TGTGCCTGCGTCCGGGACAGGGGGTCTGGAAACACCATATATTTT. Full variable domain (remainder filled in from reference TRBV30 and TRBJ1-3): SQTIHQWPATLVQPVGSPLSLECTVEGTSNPNLYWYRQAAGRGLQLLFYSVGIGQISSEVPQNLSASRPQDRQFILSSKKLLLSDSGFYLCACVRDRGSGNTIYFGEGSWLTVV.

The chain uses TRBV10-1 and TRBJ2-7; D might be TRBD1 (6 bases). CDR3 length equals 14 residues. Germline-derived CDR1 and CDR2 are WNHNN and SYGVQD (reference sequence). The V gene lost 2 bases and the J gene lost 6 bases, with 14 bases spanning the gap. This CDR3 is CASSEGTFPTEQYF. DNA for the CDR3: TGCGCCAGCAGTGAGGGGACATTTCCAACCGAGCAGTACTTC.

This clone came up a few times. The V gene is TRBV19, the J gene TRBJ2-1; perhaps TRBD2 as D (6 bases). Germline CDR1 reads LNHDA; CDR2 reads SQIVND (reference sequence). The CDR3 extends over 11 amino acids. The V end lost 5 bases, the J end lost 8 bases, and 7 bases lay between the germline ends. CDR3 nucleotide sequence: TGTGCCAGTAGTCGGAGGGATGAGCAGTTCTTC. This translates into CASSRRDEQFF. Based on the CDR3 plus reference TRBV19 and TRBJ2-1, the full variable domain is DGGITQSPKYLFRKEGQNVTLSCEQNLNHDAMYWYRQDPGQGLRLIYYSQIVNDFQKGDIAEGYSVSREKKESFPLTVTSAQKNPTAFYLCASSRRDEQFFGPGTRLTVL.

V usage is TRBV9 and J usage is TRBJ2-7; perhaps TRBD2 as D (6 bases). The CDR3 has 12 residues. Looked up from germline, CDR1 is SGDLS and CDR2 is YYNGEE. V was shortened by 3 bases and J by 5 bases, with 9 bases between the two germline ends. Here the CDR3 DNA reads TGTGCCAGCAGCGCCGGGGGAAACGAGCAGTACTTC. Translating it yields CASSAGGNEQYF. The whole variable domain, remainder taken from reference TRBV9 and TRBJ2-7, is DSGVTQTPKHLITATGQRVTLRCSPRSGDLSVYWYQQSLDQGLQFLIQYYNGEERAKGNILERFSAQQFPDLHSELNLSSLELGDSALYFCASSAGGNEQYFGPGTRLTVT.

CDR3 protein: CASVQRGPYNEQFF. For the CDR3, the DNA is TGTGCCAGCGTCCAGCGGGGCCCGTACAATGAGCAGTTCTTC. This rearrangement joins TRBV5-6 to TRBJ2-1; 7 nucleotides align to TRBD2. The junction had 8 bases not matched to a gene; V was cut back by 7 bases and J by 4 bases. CDR1 is SGHDT, CDR2 YYEEEE, per germline. The CDR3 length is 14 residues.